These 21 T cell receptor beta chains share one sample of origin, sequenced in a study of OX40 agonist ivuxolimab in advanced cancers. Some clones are missing from TCRdb's copy, which holds only in-frame ones; the method was immunoSEQ multiplex PCR. The repertoire includes some 68,000 clones, 86% of them detected once, and roughly 1.9% sits in the top ten. Specimen: CD4+ or CD8+ T cells sorted from blood, collected in a trial of the OX40 agonist ivuxolimab. The receptors were gathered from an adult with an advanced solid tumor such as melanoma, head and neck, liver or kidney cancer.

The chain is built from TRBV9 and TRBJ1-5; 9 bases agree with TRBD1. Germline assignment: CDR1 SGDLS and CDR2 YYNGEE. This CDR3 is 15 amino acids long. V was pared by 3 bases and J by 1 base, with 2 bases of the junction left unmatched. The chain's CDR3 is CASSAGTGSNQPQHF. Written as DNA, the CDR3 is TGTGCCAGCAGCGCTGGGACAGGGAGCAATCAGCCCCAGCATTTT.

The V and J genes are TRBV7-3 and TRBJ2-1; a possible D gene is TRBD2 (6 bases). Trimming took 4 bases from V and 15 from J, leaving 16 bases between them. Germline V gene lookup returns CDR1 SGHTA and CDR2 FQGTGA. CDR3 length: 12 residues. The CDR3 DNA follows: TGTGCCAGCAGCTCCGCCACGGGAGTTGTGTTCTTC. Translation gives CASSSATGVVFF.

This chain connects TRBV11-2 to TRBJ1-2; a possible D gene is TRBD1 (5 bases). The CDR3 is 15 amino acids. V lost 4 bases to trimming and J lost 7 bases, with 19 bases between them. The V gene's germline CDR1 is SGHAT and CDR2 FQNNGV. In DNA form, the CDR3 reads TGTGCCAGCAGCTCCCTCCGGGACCGCTTCAGTGGCTACACCTTC. It encodes CASSSLRDRFSGYTF. Variable domain in full (rest from reference TRBV11-2 and TRBJ1-2): EAGVAQSPRYKIIEKRQSVAFWCNPISGHATLYWYQQILGQGPKLLIQFQNNGVVDDSQLPKDRFSAERLKGVDSTLKIQPAKLEDSAVYLCASSSLRDRFSGYTFGSGTRLTVV.

The chain carries TRBV19 and TRBJ1-5; TRBD1 matches 11 bases. Germline V gene data show CDR1 as LNHDA and CDR2 as SQIVND (reference sequence). The CDR3 spans 16 residues. The junction had 4 bases not matched to a gene; V was cut back by 3 bases and J by 3 bases. CDR3 DNA: TGTGCCAGTAGTATTTGGACAGGGGGCAACAATCAGCCCCAGCATTTT. It is translated as CASSIWTGGNNQPQHF.

This chain uses TRBV7-9 with TRBJ1-4; 8 nucleotides match TRBD1. Unmatched junction bases numbered 10, after V lost 3 bases and J lost 7 bases. The V gene's germline CDR1 is SEHNR and CDR2 FQNEAQ (reference sequence). The CDR3 is 16 residues long. CDR3 nucleotide sequence: TGTGCCAGCAGCTTGGACCACAGGGGGAGGTTTGAAAAACTGTTTTTT. Residues: CASSLDHRGRFEKLFF. The whole variable domain, filled in from reference TRBV7-9 and TRBJ1-4, reads DTGVSQNPRHKITKRGQNVTFRCDPISEHNRLYWYRQTLGQGPEFLTYFQNEAQLEKSRLLSDRFSAERPKGSFSTLEIQRTEQGDSAMYLCASSLDHRGRFEKLFFGSGTQLSVL.

The chain carries TRBV29-1 and TRBJ2-1; 7 bases are a match to TRBD1. In germline, CDR1 is SQVTM, CDR2 ANQGSEA. CDR3 length: 12 residues. V lost 6 bases and J lost 15; bases outside the gene matches: 14. The CDR3 here is CSVVTGAQRPFF. The CDR3 DNA sequence: TGCAGCGTAGTAACAGGGGCCCAAAGGCCGTTCTTC.

J is TRBJ1-5 and V is TRBV23-1; D may be TRBD1 (6 bases). TRBV23-1 is sorted into the ORF group, with uncertain function. V dropped 4 bases and J dropped 7 bases, with 17 bases sitting between them. There are 15 residues in the CDR3. In DNA, the CDR3 is TGCGCCAGCAGTCCCAAAGGGGGGCCGGGGCAGCCCCAGCATTTT. Translation gives CASSPKGGPGQPQHF.

The genes are TRBV2 and TRBJ1-1; TRBD1 matches 8 bases. V shed 5 bases, J shed 4 bases, and the junction held 6 bases outside the gene matches. Germline lookup yields CDR1 SNHLY and CDR2 FYNNEI. The CDR3 has 14 amino acids. The CDR3 region has the DNA TGTGCCAGCAGTACGGACAGGGCGAGCACTGAAGCTTTCTTT. It specifies CASSTDRASTEAFF.

This chain joins TRBV11-2 and TRBJ2-7; perhaps TRBD2 as D (6 bases). The CDR3 covers 12 residues. Germline V gene data show CDR1 as SGHAT and CDR2 as FQNNGV. The V end was cut by 5 bases, the J end by 6 bases, with 11 bases between. Here the CDR3 DNA reads TGTGCCAGCAGCCCCCCCGGGGGCGAGCAGTACTTC. Amino acids: CASSPPGGEQYF.

The chain recombines TRBV5-1 with TRBJ2-2; 7 bases match TRBD1. V shed 0 bases, J shed 0 bases, and the junction held 2 bases outside the gene matches. This CDR3 is 16 amino acids long. Germline V gene lookup returns CDR1 SGHRS and CDR2 YFSETQ. CDR3 nucleotide sequence: TGCGCCAGCAGCTTGGGAGGGGGCGCGAACACCGGGGAGCTGTTTTTT. This codes for CASSLGGGANTGELFF.

The chain uses TRBV7-3 and TRBJ1-2; 8 nucleotides match TRBD1. J was trimmed by 6 bases and V by 4 bases; bases with no gene match: 7. CDR3 length: 14 amino acids. CDR1 SGHTA and CDR2 FQGTGA come from the germline V gene. CDR3 sequence: CASSSDRDSNGYTF. The CDR3 nucleotides are TGTGCCAGCAGCTCGGACAGGGACTCGAATGGCTACACCTTC. Combining the CDR3 with reference TRBV7-3 and TRBJ1-2 gives the whole variable domain GAGVSQTPSNKVTEKGKYVELRCDPISGHTALYWYRQSLGQGPEFLIYFQGTGAADDSGLPNDRFFAVRPEGSVSTLKIQRTERGDSAVYLCASSSDRDSNGYTFGSGTRLTVV.

This chain uses TRBV5-6 with TRBJ1-2, with TRBD1 matching over 9 bases. This CDR3 is built from 14 residues. Germline assignment: CDR1 SGHDT and CDR2 YYEEEE. Trimming at V came to 5 bases and at J to 8 bases, leaving 10 bases not matched to a gene. Here the CDR3 reads CASRLPGQGRGYTF. CDR3 nucleotides: TGTGCCAGCAGACTCCCGGGACAGGGACGCGGCTACACCTTC.

The V call is TRBV28, the J call TRBJ1-2, with D unclear. The germline V and J ends were trimmed by 6 bases and 3 bases, with 8 bases remaining between them. This CDR3 contains 12 residues. Germline V lookup: CDR1 MDHEN, CDR2 SYDVKM. The chain's CDR3 is CASRRGDYGYTF. Written as DNA, the CDR3 is TGTGCCAGCAGAAGAGGTGACTATGGCTACACCTTC.

This sequence joins TRBV11-2 and TRBJ2-7; D uncertain. The V end was cut by 0 bases, the J end by 4 bases, with 10 bases between. The V gene's germline CDR1 is SGHAT and CDR2 FQNNGV. The CDR3 runs to 14 residues. CDR3 loop: CASSLEMGLYEQYF. CDR3 nucleotide sequence: TGTGCCAGCAGCTTAGAAATGGGGTTATACGAGCAGTACTTC.

The rearrangement uses TRBV27 and TRBJ2-1, with 7 bases fitting TRBD1. This CDR3 is built from 16 residues. The V gene's germline CDR1 is MNHEY and CDR2 SMNVEV (reference sequence). J was trimmed by 6 bases and V by 2 bases; bases with no gene match: 10. The CDR3 loop reads CASSLGRGTVRNEQFF. The CDR3 DNA is TGTGCCAGCAGTTTAGGTCGAGGGACAGTCCGCAATGAGCAGTTCTTC.

V gene TRBV6-5 combines with J gene TRBJ2-7; 7 nucleotides match TRBD1. The CDR3 has 13 amino acids. Losses at the gene ends were 6 bases for V and 6 bases for J; bases not matched to a gene: 8. Germline values: CDR1 MNHEY, CDR2 SVGAGI. The CDR3 reads CASRRQGWGEQYF. For the CDR3, the DNA is TGTGCCAGCAGGCGACAGGGCTGGGGCGAGCAGTACTTC.

The gene calls are TRBV27 and TRBJ2-5; D not resolved. Germline assignment: CDR1 MNHEY and CDR2 SMNVEV (reference sequence). CDR3 length: 13 residues. V lost 2 bases, J lost 5 bases, and 9 bases lay in between. The CDR3 loop reads CASSLSSWETQYF. The CDR3 DNA reads TGTGCCAGCAGTTTAAGCAGTTGGGAGACCCAGTACTTC.

The chain is built from TRBV5-1 and TRBJ1-5; D perhaps matches TRBD1 (6 bases). The germline V gene encodes CDR1 SGHRS and CDR2 YFSETQ. The V end lost 4 bases, the J end lost 0 bases, and 14 bases lay between the germline ends. This CDR3 is 16 amino acids long. The CDR3 is CASSPQGPYSNQPQHF. The CDR3 nucleotides read TGCGCCAGCAGCCCACAGGGTCCCTATAGCAATCAGCCCCAGCATTTT.

The chain couples TRBV28 to TRBJ2-3; unclear D gene. The length of the CDR3 is 13 residues. Trimming shortened V by 5 bases and J by 2 bases, and 8 bases separated the two germline ends. Germline-derived CDR1 and CDR2 are MDHEN and SYDVKM. The CDR3 protein is CASSMRYTDTQYF. The CDR3 bases are TGTGCCAGCAGTATGAGGTACACAGATACGCAGTATTTT.

The rearrangement joins TRBV19 to TRBJ2-5; 8 nucleotides agree with TRBD1. CDR1 is LNHDA and CDR2 is SQIVND in the germline V gene (reference sequence). The CDR3 totals 15 residues. The ends lost 8 bases at V and 4 bases at J; junction bases unmatched: 12. CDR3 sequence (DNA): TGTGCCAGTGCTCCCTTGGACAGGGAGCGAGAGACCCAGTACTTC. Residues: CASAPLDRERETQYF. The full variable domain, with the rest looked up from reference TRBV19 and TRBJ2-5, is DGGITQSPKYLFRKEGQNVTLSCEQNLNHDAMYWYRQDPGQGLRLIYYSQIVNDFQKGDIAEGYSVSREKKESFPLTVTSAQKNPTAFYLCASAPLDRERETQYFGPGTRLLVL.

The CDR3 nucleotides read TGTGCCAGTAGCCCAGGGGCCCTGAGCTCCTATAATTCACCCCTCCACTTT. Translating it yields CASSPGALSSYNSPLHF. The J gene is TRBJ1-6, the V gene TRBV19; possible D gene TRBD1, 6 bases. CDR3 length: 17 residues. With 6 bases removed from V and 0 bases from J, the gap between germline ends came to 15 bases. In germline, CDR1 is LNHDA, CDR2 SQIVND (reference sequence). Full variable domain (remainder filled in from reference TRBV19 and TRBJ1-6): DGGITQSPKYLFRKEGQNVTLSCEQNLNHDAMYWYRQDPGQGLRLIYYSQIVNDFQKGDIAEGYSVSREKKESFPLTVTSAQKNPTAFYLCASSPGALSSYNSPLHFGNGTRLTVT.